The 20 T cell receptor beta chains given below trace back to one sample, sequenced in a study of blood T cell repertoires in COVID-19. The assay was immunoSEQ multiplex PCR, and TCRdb's table has in-frame clones only and misses some. The top ten hold roughly 6.7% of the sample, which has some 260,000 clones, 70% to 90% seen once. Sequenced material: peripheral blood. Receptors originate from a woman in her twenties or thirties with COVID-19, enrolled during active disease.

The rearrangement links TRBV2 to TRBJ2-3; no clear D. The length of the CDR3 is 14 residues. Germline CDR1 is SNHLY and CDR2 is FYNNEI. V was pared by 8 bases and J by 2 bases, with 14 bases between. CDR3 protein: CASPSDLHTDTQYF. The CDR3 coding sequence is TGTGCCAGCCCCAGCGACCTACACACAGATACGCAGTATTTT.

V usage is TRBV6-5 and J usage is TRBJ2-2, with D perhaps matching TRBD2 (6 bases). Trimming shortened V by 3 bases and J by 5 bases, and 7 bases separated the two germline ends. The CDR3 has 13 amino acids. CDR1 MNHEY and CDR2 SVGAGI come from the germline V gene. The CDR3 DNA is TGTGCCAGCAGTTATGGGGGGACCGGGGAGCTGTTTTTT. Translating gives CASSYGGTGELFF.

The count of this clone is one. The V call is TRBV5-1, the J call TRBJ2-3; 8 bases line up with TRBD1. V shed 3 bases, J shed 8 bases, and the junction held 11 bases outside the gene matches. Germline CDR1 reads SGHRS; CDR2 reads YFSETQ. The CDR3 has 15 amino acids. For the CDR3, the DNA is TGCGCCAGCAGCTGGAGGGGACAGGAGGAAAGTACGCAGTATTTT. Encoded protein: CASSWRGQEESTQYF.

CDR3 amino acids: CASKGTGFTEAFF. CDR3 nucleotides: TGTGCCAGCAAGGGGACAGGGTTCACTGAAGCTTTCTTT. This sequence joins TRBV2 and TRBJ1-1, with 9 nucleotides matching TRBD1. CDR1 is SNHLY, CDR2 FYNNEI, per germline. After removal of 7 bases from V and 4 bases from J, the junction contained 4 bases not matched to a gene. The CDR3 loop spans 13 amino acids.

This chain links TRBV4-3 with TRBJ1-2; TRBD1 aligns across 7 bases. The CDR3 has 17 residues. J was trimmed by 4 bases and V by 1 base; bases with no gene match: 12. Germline CDR1 reads LGHNA; CDR2 reads YSLEER. This CDR3 reads CASSQGARLGQIYGYTF. Here the CDR3 DNA reads TGCGCCAGCAGCCAAGGGGCCCGCTTGGGACAGATCTATGGCTACACCTTC.

The V gene is TRBV6-5, the J gene TRBJ2-5; D gene unclear. CDR3 length: 15 residues. The V end lost 2 bases, the J end lost 5 bases, and 15 bases lay between the germline ends. The V gene's germline CDR1 is MNHEY and CDR2 SVGAGI. CDR3 residues: CASSYEAGPGETQYF. Here the CDR3 DNA reads TGTGCCAGCAGTTACGAGGCCGGCCCCGGGGAGACCCAGTACTTC.

A word on this clone: The germline gene is not matched at one end of the junction; a read error may be the cause. The rearrangement joins TRBV11-3 to TRBJ1-3; TRBD1 is a possible D gene (6 bases). The CDR3 length is 17 residues. Germline lookup yields CDR1 SGHNT and CDR2 YENEEA. The CDR3 bases are TGTGCCAGCAGCATAGACGTCACAGGGCCCTCTGGAAACACCATATATTTT. Protein sequence: CASSIDVTGPSGNTIYF.

This rearrangement joins TRBV9 to TRBJ2-7; 7 bases are shared with TRBD2. The CDR3 totals 16 residues. Germline assignment: CDR1 SGDLS and CDR2 YYNGEE. Trimming at V came to 4 bases and at J to 5 bases, leaving 15 bases not matched to a gene. Written as DNA, the CDR3 is TGTGCCAGCAGCATCCGGGGCGGGGGACCTACTGACGAGCAGTACTTC. As protein: CASSIRGGGPTDEQYF. Full variable domain (outside the CDR3, taken from reference TRBV9 and TRBJ2-7): DSGVTQTPKHLITATGQRVTLRCSPRSGDLSVYWYQQSLDQGLQFLIQYYNGEERAKGNILERFSAQQFPDLHSELNLSSLELGDSALYFCASSIRGGGPTDEQYFGPGTRLTVT.

This clone was detected a few times. The genes are TRBV9 and TRBJ1-6; 7 bases align to TRBD1. This CDR3 has 18 residues. V trimming: 0 bases; J trimming: 7 bases; junction bases outside the gene matches: 13. The germline gives CDR1 SGDLS, CDR2 YYNGEE. The CDR3 here is CASSVGELGAGGNSPLHF. Written as DNA, the CDR3 is TGTGCCAGCAGCGTAGGAGAGTTAGGGGCAGGGGGAAATTCACCCCTCCACTTT.

The V and J genes are TRBV4-1 and TRBJ1-5; the D is unclear. Germline lookup yields CDR1 MGHRA and CDR2 YSYEKL. Trimming shortened V by 2 bases and J by 7 bases, and 12 bases separated the two germline ends. The CDR3 sequence is 14 residues long. CDR3 sequence (DNA): TGCGCCAGCAGCCAACGGGGAAGGTCGCAGCCCCAGCATTTT. Translation: CASSQRGRSQPQHF.

The rearrangement joins TRBV11-3 to TRBJ2-5; 9 bases agree with TRBD1. CDR3 length: 18 residues. The ends lost 0 bases at V and 0 bases at J; junction bases unmatched: 8. Germline assignment: CDR1 SGHNT and CDR2 YENEEA. CDR3 bases: TGTGCCAGCAGCTTAGATTCGCCGAGGGACAGGGACCAAGAGACCCAGTACTTC. Its protein product is CASSLDSPRDRDQETQYF.

The chain recombines TRBV7-2 with TRBJ2-4, with TRBD1 matching over 7 bases. The V and J ends lost 5 bases and 4 bases, in that order; junction bases with no gene match: 5. This CDR3 is built from 14 residues. The germline V gene has CDR1 SGHTA and CDR2 FQGNSA. The CDR3 sequence: CASSAPGQKNIQYF. As DNA, the CDR3 is TGTGCCAGCAGCGCACCGGGACAGAAAAACATTCAGTACTTC.

The chain's CDR3 is CASTPRGYSGANVLTF. CDR3 nucleotide sequence: TGTGCCAGCACCCCCCGAGGGTACTCTGGGGCCAACGTCCTGACTTTC. The chain carries TRBV28 and TRBJ2-6; D possibly corresponds to TRBD2 (5 bases). This CDR3 contains 16 residues. V lost 7 bases to trimming and J lost 0 bases, with 13 bases between them. Looked up from germline, CDR1 is MDHEN and CDR2 is SYDVKM.

The J gene is TRBJ2-1, the V gene TRBV7-2, with a tentative D call TRBD1 (6 bases). The germline gives CDR1 SGHTA, CDR2 FQGNSA. The CDR3 runs to 15 residues. Trimming removed 1 base at V and 4 bases at J, with 11 bases between. CDR3 sequence: CASSLVPGQYNEQFF. The CDR3 nucleotides are TGTGCCAGCAGCTTAGTCCCCGGACAGTACAATGAGCAGTTCTTC.

This rearrangement joins TRBV12-3 or TRBV12-4 to TRBJ1-2, with TRBD1 identical over 7 bases. The CDR3 consists of 13 residues. With 6 bases clipped from V and 6 bases from J, the junction kept 7 bases outside the gene matches. The CDR3 loop is CASSQTGKDGYTF. CDR3 bases: TGTGCCAGCAGCCAGACAGGGAAGGATGGCTACACCTTC.

This chain uses TRBV11-2 with TRBJ1-1; D gene uncertain. Germline V CDR1 and CDR2: SGHAT, FQNNGV. V was pared by 7 bases and J by 1 base, with 13 bases between. CDR3 size: 14 residues. CDR3 amino acids: CASTLPGRNTEAFF. CDR3 nucleotide sequence: TGTGCCAGCACCCTCCCGGGTAGGAACACTGAAGCTTTCTTT. Full variable domain (outside the CDR3, taken from reference TRBV11-2 and TRBJ1-1): EAGVAQSPRYKIIEKRQSVAFWCNPISGHATLYWYQQILGQGPKLLIQFQNNGVVDDSQLPKDRFSAERLKGVDSTLKIQPAKLEDSAVYLCASTLPGRNTEAFFGQGTRLTVV.

This rearrangement joins TRBV11-2 to TRBJ2-7; no reliable D call. Trimming removed 5 bases at V and 3 bases at J, with 14 bases between. Germline V lookup: CDR1 SGHAT, CDR2 FQNNGV. The CDR3 consists of 14 residues. CDR3 DNA: TGTGCCAGCAGCCTTGAACTATCCTTCTACGAGCAGTACTTC. Amino acids: CASSLELSFYEQYF.

V gene TRBV7-8 combines with J gene TRBJ1-1, with TRBD1 identical over 10 bases. Per germline, CDR1 SGHVS and CDR2 FQNEAQ. The ends lost 5 bases at V and 8 bases at J; junction bases unmatched: 14. The CDR3 length is 16 residues. The DNA of the CDR3 is TGTGCCAGCAGCCCAACCCTAACGGGACAGGGGACCGAAGCTTTCTTT. This sequence encodes CASSPTLTGQGTEAFF.

V gene TRBV27 combines with J gene TRBJ2-3; TRBD2 aligns across 8 bases. The CDR3 spans 15 residues. J was trimmed by 1 base and V by 4 bases; bases with no gene match: 4. The germline V gene encodes CDR1 MNHEY and CDR2 SMNVEV (reference sequence). The CDR3 region has the DNA TGTGCCAGCAGTTGGGGACTAGAGCGCACAGATACGCAGTATTTT. Translated: CASSWGLERTDTQYF.

The chain is built from TRBV19 and TRBJ1-1; TRBD1 matches at 12 bases. Trimming removed 2 bases from V and 6 bases from J; junction bases left unmatched: 13. The CDR3 has 18 amino acids. Germline CDR1 reads LNHDA; CDR2 reads SQIVND (reference sequence). DNA of the CDR3: TGTGCCAGTAGTATAACCGGGACAGGGGGCGGTAGGGGAGCTGAAGCTTTCTTT. Its protein product is CASSITGTGGGRGAEAFF. Combining the CDR3 with reference TRBV19 and TRBJ1-1 gives the whole variable domain DGGITQSPKYLFRKEGQNVTLSCEQNLNHDAMYWYRQDPGQGLRLIYYSQIVNDFQKGDIAEGYSVSREKKESFPLTVTSAQKNPTAFYLCASSITGTGGGRGAEAFFGQGTRLTVV.